These T cell receptor beta chains were read from a single sample in a study of T cell responses to AZD1222 COVID-19 vaccine. Sequenced by immunoSEQ multiplex PCR; TCRdb stores in-frame clones only, minus some. The table records 100,000 to 120,000 clones, about 94% of them present only once. Source: peripheral blood, taken 28 days after the second AZD1222 dose. These receptors all stem from an adult who received the AZD1222 COVID-19 vaccine. The CDR3 runs from the conserved cysteine through the conserved F or W. The D gene is left open where the match is weak. The size field is filled for only some rows; it gives once, few, many or a size class.

>-|TRBV10-1|TRBJ1-1|-|15
CASSESHGGNTEAFF
TGCGCCAGCAGTGAGTCGCACGGGGGGAACACTGAAGCTTTCTTT
>-|TRBV28|TRBJ1-1|-|13
CASSVTGSTEAFF
TGTGCCAGCAGTGTCACAGGGAGCACTGAAGCTTTCTTT
>-|TRBV29-1|TRBJ2-1|-|12
CSVERNYNEQFF
TGCAGCGTTGAGCGCAACTACAATGAGCAGTTCTTC
>once|TRBV2|TRBJ1-2|-|11
CASSENYGYTF
TGTGCCAGCAGCGAGAACTATGGCTACACCTTC
>-|TRBV4-2|TRBJ2-7|-|16
CASSQDDLQGSYEQYF
TGTGCCAGCAGCCAAGATGACCTGCAGGGATCCTACGAGCAGTACTTC
>-|TRBV7-9|TRBJ1-2|TRBD1|15
CASSLGARTGYGYTF
TGTGCCAGCAGCTTAGGGGCACGGACAGGCTATGGCTACACCTTC
>-|TRBV6-5|TRBJ1-1|-|12
CASRGAGEEAFF
TGTGCCAGCAGGGGAGCGGGGGAAGAAGCTTTCTTT
>once|TRBV5-8|TRBJ1-4|-|18
CASSLVRGGNQINEKLFF
TGTGCCAGCAGCTTGGTCCGGGGGGGAAACCAAATTAATGAAAAACTGTTTTTT
>-|TRBV27|TRBJ1-6|TRBD1|14
CASSFGQDRSPLHF
TGTGCCAGCAGTTTTGGACAGGATCGTTCACCCCTCCACTTT
>-|TRBV16|TRBJ1-1|TRBD1|16
CASSPQQGAMNTEAFF
TGTGCCAGCAGCCCCCAACAGGGGGCAATGAACACTGAAGCTTTCTTT
>-|TRBV9|TRBJ1-2|-|18
CASSVAIDPESQISRYTF
TGTGCCAGCAGCGTAGCAATCGACCCAGAAAGTCAGATTTCAAGGTACACCTTC
>once|TRBV19|TRBJ2-3|TRBD2|16
CASSRELAGPRDTQYF
TGTGCCAGTAGTCGCGAACTAGCGGGGCCCCGGGATACGCAGTATTTT
>-|TRBV3-1/TRBV3-2|TRBJ1-3|-|17
CASSQIGGGYSGNTIYF
TGTGCCAGCAGCCAGATAGGTGGCGGATACTCTGGAAACACCATATATTTT
>-|TRBV6-5|TRBJ1-5|-|16
CASSYPLPKHNQPQHF
TGTGCCAGCAGTTACCCCCTCCCAAAGCACAATCAGCCCCAGCATTTT
>-|TRBV19|TRBJ2-2|-|15
CASSNNQGRSGELFF
TGTGCCAGTAGTAACAATCAGGGGAGGTCCGGGGAGCTGTTTTTT
>-|TRBV7-8|TRBJ1-1|-|14
CASSRTEGRTEAFF
TGTGCCAGCAGCCGGACAGAGGGGCGGACTGAAGCTTTCTTT
>-|TRBV27|TRBJ1-1|-|13
CASSLSGDTEAFF
TGTGCCAGCAGTTTATCAGGGGACACTGAAGCTTTCTTT
>once|TRBV5-8|TRBJ2-7|TRBD1|13
CASSLGTGAEQYF
TGTGCCAGCAGCTTAGGGACAGGGGCCGAGCAGTACTTC
>-|TRBV10-1|TRBJ1-2|TRBD1|15
CASSEGQALNYGYTF
TGCGCCAGCAGCGAGGGACAGGCGCTAAACTATGGCTACACCTTC
>once|TRBV6-1|TRBJ1-1|-|13
CASSYEPHTEAFF
TGTGCCAGCAGTTATGAACCTCACACTGAAGCTTTCTTT
>-|TRBV7-9|TRBJ1-5|-|13
CASSPSSWEPQHF
TGTGCCAGCAGCCCTAGTTCCTGGGAGCCCCAGCATTTT
>once|TRBV4-1|TRBJ1-1|-|16
CASSQVGLGTGTEAFF
TGCGCCAGCAGCCAAGTGGGTCTGGGAACGGGTACTGAAGCTTTCTTT
>-|TRBV19|TRBJ1-1|TRBD1|15
CASSKNRGVNTEAFF
TGTGCCAGTAGTAAAAACAGGGGAGTAAACACTGAAGCTTTCTTT
>-|TRBV12-5|TRBJ1-1|TRBD1|16
CASGWEYRGLGTEAFF
TGTGCTAGTGGTTGGGAGTACAGGGGGCTCGGCACTGAAGCTTTCTTT
>-|TRBV4-1|TRBJ1-3|-|15
CASSLHEGSGNTIYF
TGCGCCAGCAGCCTACACGAAGGATCTGGAAACACCATATATTTT
>-|TRBV27|TRBJ1-1|-|14
CASSLDLVGTEAFF
TGTGCCAGCAGTTTGGATTTAGTGGGCACTGAAGCTTTCTTT
>-|TRBV5-1|TRBJ2-5|-|12
CASSLEGETQYF
TGCGCCAGCAGCTTGGAGGGAGAGACCCAGTACTTC
>once|TRBV6-2/TRBV6-3|TRBJ2-3|-|14
CASSYAGTAHTQYF
TGTGCCAGCAGTTACGCCGGGACCGCCCATACGCAGTATTTT
>once|TRBV2|TRBJ1-3|-|13
CAGKTVSGNTIYF
TGTGCCGGCAAAACAGTCTCTGGAAACACCATATATTTT
>-|TRBV5-1|TRBJ1-1|TRBD1|15
CASSLVTGVNTEAFF
TGCGCCAGCAGCTTGGTAACAGGGGTGAACACTGAAGCTTTCTTT
>once|TRBV5-1|TRBJ1-3|-|15
CASSLGGRGGNTIYF
TGCGCCAGCAGCTTAGGGGGGAGAGGTGGAAACACCATATATTTT
>-|TRBV29-1|TRBJ1-2|-|11
CGLRGNYGYTF
TGCGGGCTCCGTGGGAACTATGGCTACACCTTC